The clone carrying this T cell receptor beta chain was detected once. Sequenced by immunoSEQ multiplex PCR; TCRdb stores in-frame clones only, minus some. The sample has more than 85,000 clones, roughly 84% seen once. The CDR3 has 18 residues. Between the trimmed V and J ends, which lost 3 bases and 8 bases, there was a span of 26 bases. Germline V gene lookup returns CDR1 LNHDA and CDR2 SQIVND (reference sequence). This record belongs to a study of T cell responses to AZD1222 COVID-19 vaccine. This sequence originates from an adult in good health. Sequenced material: peripheral blood, taken on day 0 of AZD1222 vaccination. V and J are TRBV19 and TRBJ2-1; no clear D. The CDR3 loop is CASSIVLGSSAPLYEQFF. CDR3 sequence (DNA): TGTGCCAGTAGTATTGTATTGGGAAGTTCTGCCCCACTGTATGAGCAGTTCTTC.